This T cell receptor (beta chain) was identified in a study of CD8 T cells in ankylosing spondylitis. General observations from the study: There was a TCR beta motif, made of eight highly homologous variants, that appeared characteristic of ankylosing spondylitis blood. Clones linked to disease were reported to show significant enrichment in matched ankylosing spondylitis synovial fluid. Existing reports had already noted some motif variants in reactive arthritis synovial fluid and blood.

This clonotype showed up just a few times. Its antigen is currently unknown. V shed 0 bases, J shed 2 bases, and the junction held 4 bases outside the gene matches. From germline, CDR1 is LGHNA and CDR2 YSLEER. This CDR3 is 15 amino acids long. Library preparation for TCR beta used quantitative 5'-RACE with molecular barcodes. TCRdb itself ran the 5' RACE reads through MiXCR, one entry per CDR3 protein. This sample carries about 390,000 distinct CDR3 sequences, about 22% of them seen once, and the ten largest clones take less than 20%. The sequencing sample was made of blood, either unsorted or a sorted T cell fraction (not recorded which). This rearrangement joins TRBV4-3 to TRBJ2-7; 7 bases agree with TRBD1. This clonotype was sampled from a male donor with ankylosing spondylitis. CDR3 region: CASSQDPGTAYEQYF. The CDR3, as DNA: TGCGCCAGCAGCCAAGACCCCGGGACAGCCTACGAGCAGTACTTC.